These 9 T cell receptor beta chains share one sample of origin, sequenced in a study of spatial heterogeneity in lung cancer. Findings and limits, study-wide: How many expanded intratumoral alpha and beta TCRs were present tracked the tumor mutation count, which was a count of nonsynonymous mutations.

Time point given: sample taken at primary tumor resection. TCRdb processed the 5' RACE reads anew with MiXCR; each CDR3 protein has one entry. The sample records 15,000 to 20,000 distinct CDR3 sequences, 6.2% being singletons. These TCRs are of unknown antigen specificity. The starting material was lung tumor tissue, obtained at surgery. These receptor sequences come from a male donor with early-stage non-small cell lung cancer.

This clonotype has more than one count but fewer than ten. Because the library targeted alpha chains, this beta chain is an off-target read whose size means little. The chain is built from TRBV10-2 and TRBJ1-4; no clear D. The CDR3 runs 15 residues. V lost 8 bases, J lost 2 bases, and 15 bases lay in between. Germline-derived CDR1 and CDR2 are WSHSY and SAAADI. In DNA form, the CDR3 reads TGCGCCAGCTCCGGTTTTTCTGCTACTAATGAAAAACTGTTTTTT. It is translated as CASSGFSATNEKLFF.

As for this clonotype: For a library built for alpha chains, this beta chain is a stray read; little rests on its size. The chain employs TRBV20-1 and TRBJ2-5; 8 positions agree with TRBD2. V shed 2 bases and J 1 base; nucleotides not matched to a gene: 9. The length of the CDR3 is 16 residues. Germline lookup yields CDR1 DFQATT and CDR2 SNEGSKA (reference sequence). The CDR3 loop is CSARSPAGGSQETQYF. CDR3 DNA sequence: TGCAGTGCTAGAAGTCCTGCGGGGGGATCCCAAGAGACCCAGTACTTC.

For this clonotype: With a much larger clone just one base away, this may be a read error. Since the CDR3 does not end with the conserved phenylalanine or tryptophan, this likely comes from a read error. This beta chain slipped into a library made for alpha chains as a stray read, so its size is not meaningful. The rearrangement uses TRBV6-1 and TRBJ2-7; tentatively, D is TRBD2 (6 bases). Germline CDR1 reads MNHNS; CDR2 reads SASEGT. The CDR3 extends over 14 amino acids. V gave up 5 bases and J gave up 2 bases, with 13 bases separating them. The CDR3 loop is CASSPRRLAYEQYY. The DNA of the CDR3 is TGTGCCAGCAGTCCAAGGAGACTAGCCTACGAGCAGTACTAC.

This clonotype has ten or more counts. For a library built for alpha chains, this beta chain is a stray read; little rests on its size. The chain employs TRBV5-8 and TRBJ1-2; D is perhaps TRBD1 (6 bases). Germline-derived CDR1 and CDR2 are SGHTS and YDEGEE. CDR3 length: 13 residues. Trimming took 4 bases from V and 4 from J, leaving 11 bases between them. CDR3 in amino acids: CASSLQGFYGYTF. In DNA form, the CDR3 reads TGTGCCAGCAGCCTACAGGGTTTCTATGGCTACACCTTC.

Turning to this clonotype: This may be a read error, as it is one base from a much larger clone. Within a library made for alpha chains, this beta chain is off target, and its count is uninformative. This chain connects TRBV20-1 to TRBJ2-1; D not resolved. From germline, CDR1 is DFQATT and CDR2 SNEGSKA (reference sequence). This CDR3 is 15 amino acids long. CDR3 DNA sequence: TGCAGTGCTAGCGGACGCCGGAGCTCCTACAATGAGCAGCTCTTC. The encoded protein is CSASGRRSSYNEQLF.

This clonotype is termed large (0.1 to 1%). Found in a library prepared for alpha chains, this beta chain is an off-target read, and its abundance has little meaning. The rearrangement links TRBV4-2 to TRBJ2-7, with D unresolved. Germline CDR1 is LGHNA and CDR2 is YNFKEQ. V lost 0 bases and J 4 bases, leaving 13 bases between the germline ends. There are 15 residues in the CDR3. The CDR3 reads CASSQDQVSNYEQYF. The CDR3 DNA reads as TGTGCCAGCAGCCAAGATCAGGTTAGCAATTACGAGCAGTACTTC.

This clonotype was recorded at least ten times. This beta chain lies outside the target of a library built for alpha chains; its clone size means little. CDR3 protein: CASSYQGGQETQYF. Written as DNA, the CDR3 is TGCGCCAGCAGCTATCAAGGGGGGCAAGAGACCCAGTACTTC. The V and J genes are TRBV5-1 and TRBJ2-5; either TRBD1 or TRBD2 may fit D (6 bases each). This CDR3 comprises 14 residues. Germline values: CDR1 SGHRS, CDR2 YFSETQ. Deletions cut 3 bases from V and 2 bases from J, with 11 bases between.

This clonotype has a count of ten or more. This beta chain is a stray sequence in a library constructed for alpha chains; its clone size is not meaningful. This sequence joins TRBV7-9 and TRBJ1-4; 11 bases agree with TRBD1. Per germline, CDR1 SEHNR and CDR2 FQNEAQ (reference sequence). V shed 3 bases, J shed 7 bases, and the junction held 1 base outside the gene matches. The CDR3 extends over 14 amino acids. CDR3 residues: CASSFGTGGEKLFF. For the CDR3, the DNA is TGTGCCAGCAGCTTCGGGACAGGGGGTGAAAAACTGTTTTTT.

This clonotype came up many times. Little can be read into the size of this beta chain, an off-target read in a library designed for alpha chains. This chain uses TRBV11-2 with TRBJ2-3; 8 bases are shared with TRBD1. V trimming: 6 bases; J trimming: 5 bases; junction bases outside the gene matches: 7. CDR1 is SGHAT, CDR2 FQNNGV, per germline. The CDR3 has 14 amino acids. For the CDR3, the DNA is TGTGCCAGCAGTCTGGACAGGGTGTTAGATACGCAGTATTTT. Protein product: CASSLDRVLDTQYF. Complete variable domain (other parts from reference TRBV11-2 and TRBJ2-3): EAGVAQSPRYKIIEKRQSVAFWCNPISGHATLYWYQQILGQGPKLLIQFQNNGVVDDSQLPKDRFSAERLKGVDSTLKIQPAKLEDSAVYLCASSLDRVLDTQYFGPGTRLTVL.